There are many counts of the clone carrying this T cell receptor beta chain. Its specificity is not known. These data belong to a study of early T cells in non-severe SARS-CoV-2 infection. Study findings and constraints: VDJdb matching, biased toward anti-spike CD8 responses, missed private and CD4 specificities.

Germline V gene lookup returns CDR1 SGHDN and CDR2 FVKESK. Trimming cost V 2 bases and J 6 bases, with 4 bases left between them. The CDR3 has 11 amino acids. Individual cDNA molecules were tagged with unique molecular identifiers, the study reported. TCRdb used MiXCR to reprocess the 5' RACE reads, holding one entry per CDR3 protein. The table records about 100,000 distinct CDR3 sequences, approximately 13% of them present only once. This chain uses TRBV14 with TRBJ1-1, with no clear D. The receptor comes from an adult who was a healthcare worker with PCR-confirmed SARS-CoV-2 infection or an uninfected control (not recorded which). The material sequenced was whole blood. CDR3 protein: CASSQWSEAFF. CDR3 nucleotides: TGTGCCAGCAGCCAATGGTCTGAAGCTTTCTTT. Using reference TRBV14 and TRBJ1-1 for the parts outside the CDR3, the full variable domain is EAGVTQFPSHSVIEKGQTVTLRCDPISGHDNLYWYRRVMGKEIKFLLHFVKESKQDESGMPNNRFLAERTGGTYSTLKVQPAELEDSGVYFCASSQWSEAFFGQGTRLTVV.